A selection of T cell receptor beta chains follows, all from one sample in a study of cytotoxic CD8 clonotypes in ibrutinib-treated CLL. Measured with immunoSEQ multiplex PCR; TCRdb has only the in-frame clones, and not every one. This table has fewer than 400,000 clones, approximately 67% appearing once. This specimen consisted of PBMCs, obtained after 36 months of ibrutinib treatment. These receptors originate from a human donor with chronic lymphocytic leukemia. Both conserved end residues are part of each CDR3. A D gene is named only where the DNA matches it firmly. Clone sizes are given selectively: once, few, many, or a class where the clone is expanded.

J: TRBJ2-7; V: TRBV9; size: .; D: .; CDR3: CASSVGQAVDEQYF; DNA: TGTGCCAGCAGCGTAGGGCAGGCGGTCGACGAGCAGTACTTC
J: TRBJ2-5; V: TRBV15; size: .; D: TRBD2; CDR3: CATSSRGGWVQETQYF; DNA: TGTGCCACCAGCAGCCGGGGGGGTTGGGTACAAGAGACCCAGTACTTC
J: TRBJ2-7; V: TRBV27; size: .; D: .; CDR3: CASSSSGLWYEQYF; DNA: TGTGCCAGCAGTTCCTCGGGTCTCTGGTACGAGCAGTACTTC
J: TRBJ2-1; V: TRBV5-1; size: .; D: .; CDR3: CASSLASLSARAGNEQFF; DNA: TGCGCCAGCAGCTTGGCCTCTCTAAGCGCTAGAGCTGGCAATGAGCAGTTCTTC
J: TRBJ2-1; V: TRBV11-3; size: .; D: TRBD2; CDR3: CASSSSSGTNEQFF; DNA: TGTGCCAGCAGCTCTTCTAGCGGGACAAATGAGCAGTTCTTC
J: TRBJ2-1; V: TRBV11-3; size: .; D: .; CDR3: CASSLSRGSNEQFF; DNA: TGTGCCAGCAGCTTAAGTAGGGGATCCAATGAGCAGTTCTTC
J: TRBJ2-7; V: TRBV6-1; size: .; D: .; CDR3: CASSETGLGSYEQYF; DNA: TGTGCCAGCAGTGAAACGGGACTGGGCTCCTACGAGCAGTACTTC
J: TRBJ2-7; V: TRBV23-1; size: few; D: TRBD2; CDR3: CASRLGGISYEQYF; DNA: TGCGCCAGCAGACTCGGGGGGATTAGCTACGAGCAGTACTTC
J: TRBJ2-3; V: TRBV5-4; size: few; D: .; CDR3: CASSRILDTDTQYF; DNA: TGTGCCAGCAGCCGAATACTAGACACCGATACGCAGTATTTT
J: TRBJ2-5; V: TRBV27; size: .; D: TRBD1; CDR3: CASSLGRQGRYF; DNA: TGTGCCAGCAGTTTAGGTCGACAGGGACGGTACTTC
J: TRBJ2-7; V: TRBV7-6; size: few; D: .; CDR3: CASSSRSGGHYEQYF; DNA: TGTGCCAGCAGCTCTCGCAGCGGAGGACACTACGAGCAGTACTTC
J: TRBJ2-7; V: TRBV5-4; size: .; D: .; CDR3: CASSSIQGFEQYF; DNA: TGTGCCAGCAGCAGTATACAGGGTTTCGAGCAGTACTTC
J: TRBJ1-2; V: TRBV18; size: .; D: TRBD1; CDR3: CASSPADRDFLDYGYTF; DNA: TGTGCCAGCTCACCAGCGGACAGGGATTTTCTCGACTATGGCTACACCTTC
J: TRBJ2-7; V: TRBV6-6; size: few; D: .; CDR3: CASSYSDSSYEQYF; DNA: TGTGCCAGCAGTTACTCGGACAGCTCCTACGAGCAGTACTTC
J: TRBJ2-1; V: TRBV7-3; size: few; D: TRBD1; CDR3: CASSRVDRVYNEQFF; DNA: TGTGCCAGCAGCCGAGTCGACAGGGTCTACAATGAGCAGTTCTTC
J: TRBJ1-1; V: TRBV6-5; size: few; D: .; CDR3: CASSYDGQEIEAFF; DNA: TGTGCCAGCAGTTACGATGGTCAGGAGATTGAAGCTTTCTTT
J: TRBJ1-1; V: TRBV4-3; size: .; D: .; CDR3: CASSQPTRGNTEAFF; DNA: TGCGCCAGCAGCCAACCCACCAGGGGTAACACTGAAGCTTTCTTT
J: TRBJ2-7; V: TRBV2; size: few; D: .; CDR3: CASSGPGPNPYEQYF; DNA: TGTGCCAGCAGTGGTCCGGGACCCAACCCCTACGAGCAGTACTTC
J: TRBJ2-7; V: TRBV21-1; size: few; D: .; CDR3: CASSKGGAIF; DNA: TGTGCCAGCAGTAAAGGGGGAGCAATTTTC
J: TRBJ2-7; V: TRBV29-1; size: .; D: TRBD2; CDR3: CSGAAGVGSYEQYF; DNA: TGCAGCGGGGCGGCGGGAGTGGGAAGCTACGAGCAGTACTTC
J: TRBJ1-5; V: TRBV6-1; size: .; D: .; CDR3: CASSISGNQPQHF; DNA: TGTGCCAGCTCAATCTCGGGAAACCAGCCCCAGCATTTT
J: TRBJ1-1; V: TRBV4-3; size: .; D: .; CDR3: CASSQDGGQSPGSEAFF; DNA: TGCGCCAGCAGCCAAGATGGGGGTCAGAGCCCGGGGTCTGAAGCTTTCTTT